This TCR beta chain emerged from a study of early T cells in non-severe SARS-CoV-2 infection. At the level of the study: The chains were unpaired, and the sequenced material was bulk RNA from unsorted whole blood.

The TCR library protocol attached unique molecular identifiers to the individual cDNA molecules. Via MiXCR, TCRdb re-called the 5' RACE reads, giving one row per CDR3 protein. The sample includes some 42,000 distinct CDR3 sequences, roughly 6% of them seen just once. V shed 7 bases and J 4 bases; nucleotides not matched to a gene: 9. CDR1 is SGHNT, CDR2 YYREEE, per germline (reference sequence). The CDR3 has 15 residues. General study findings and limits: VDJdb matching, biased toward anti-spike CD8 responses, missed private and CD4 specificities.

This clonotype was found a few times. Its target is unknown. This clonotype was obtained from an adult who was a healthcare worker with PCR-confirmed SARS-CoV-2 infection or an uninfected control (not recorded which). The J gene is TRBJ2-7, the V gene TRBV5-4, with TRBD2 matching over 12 bases. The sample in question was whole blood, obtained at baseline. The CDR3 loop reads CASVSTSGGEYEQYF. CDR3 nucleotides: TGTGCCAGCGTATCGACTAGCGGGGGAGAATACGAGCAGTACTTC. The complete variable domain, with remaining parts taken from reference TRBV5-4 and TRBJ2-7, reads ETGVTQSPTHLIKTRGQQVTLRCSSQSGHNTVSWYQQALGQGPQFIFQYYREEENGRGNFPPRFSGLQFPNYSSELNVNALELDDSALYLCASVSTSGGEYEQYFGPGTRLTVT.